A selection of T cell receptor beta chains follows, all from one sample in a study of T cell changes during pregnancy in multiple sclerosis. Clones were read by immunoSEQ multiplex PCR, and TCRdb kept only the in-frame ones, dropping some. The profile covers approximately 70,000 clones, with around 92% appearing a single time and about 1.5% taken by the ten largest. Sequenced here: peripheral blood, sampled in the second trimester of pregnancy. Receptors were obtained from a female donor in good health, enrolled as a control in a pregnancy study. CDR3s include the opening cysteine and the closing phenylalanine or tryptophan. Fields, in order: V gene, clone size, J gene, D gene, CDR3 protein, CDR3 DNA. A D gene is named only where the DNA matches it firmly. A clone size is listed for some rows: how often the clone was seen (once, few, many), or a class if it is expanded.

>TRBV7-7|-|TRBJ2-2|TRBD1
CASSTTGTGVPGELFF
TGTGCTAGCAGCACTACCGGGACAGGGGTCCCCGGGGAGCTGTTTTTT
>TRBV7-6|-|TRBJ2-3|-
CASSEPGTHTQYF
TGTGCCAGCAGCGAGCCGGGAACCCATACGCAGTATTTT
>TRBV6-4|-|TRBJ2-2|TRBD1
CASSGDSNTGELFF
TGTGCCAGCAGCGGGGACAGCAACACCGGGGAGCTGTTTTTT
>TRBV29-1|-|TRBJ2-1|TRBD2
CSVELAGRGNEQFF
TGCAGCGTTGAACTAGCGGGAAGGGGAAATGAGCAGTTCTTC
>TRBV6-5|-|TRBJ1-2|-
CASSNPAGPLFGYTF
TGTGCCAGCAGCAACCCGGCAGGGCCCCTCTTCGGCTACACCTTC
>TRBV7-2|-|TRBJ2-3|TRBD2
CASSYLSGRAGTDTQYF
TGTGCCAGCAGCTACCTAAGCGGGAGGGCTGGCACAGATACGCAGTATTTT
>TRBV5-6|-|TRBJ1-1|TRBD1
CASRIYGTGAMNTEAFF
TGTGCCAGCAGGATATACGGGACAGGGGCGATGAACACTGAAGCTTTCTTT
>TRBV6-5|-|TRBJ2-1|TRBD2
CASSYTGLAGGNEQFF
TGTGCCAGCAGTTACACGGGACTAGCGGGAGGCAATGAGCAGTTCTTC
>TRBV28|-|TRBJ1-2|TRBD1
CASSTPRDSEVRGYTF
TGTGCCAGCAGCACTCCCAGGGACAGTGAGGTGCGTGGCTACACCTTC
>TRBV5-1|-|TRBJ2-1|-
CASSLRGEQFF
TGCGCCAGCAGCTTACGGGGGGAGCAGTTCTTC
>TRBV5-8|-|TRBJ2-1|TRBD1
CASSLTGGDEQFF
TGTGCCAGCAGCTTAACAGGGGGCGATGAGCAGTTCTTC
>TRBV5-1|-|TRBJ1-1|-
CASSLYAGAMNTEAFF
TGCGCCAGCAGCCTCTATGCAGGGGCGATGAACACTGAAGCTTTCTTT
>TRBV13|-|TRBJ2-1|TRBD2
CASSFGLTSYSYNEQFF
TGTGCCAGCAGCTTCGGCCTGACTAGCTACTCCTACAATGAGCAGTTCTTC
>TRBV5-1|-|TRBJ2-1|-
CASRRLEGIYNEQFF
TGCGCCAGCAGGAGGCTGGAGGGGATATACAATGAGCAGTTCTTC
>TRBV7-6|-|TRBJ1-2|TRBD1
CASSLEQGAGGYTF
TGTGCCAGCAGCTTAGAACAGGGGGCAGGTGGCTACACCTTC
>TRBV7-2|-|TRBJ2-7|TRBD2
CASSFISGASYEQYF
TGTGCCAGCAGCTTTATAAGCGGGGCCTCCTACGAGCAGTACTTC
>TRBV5-6|-|TRBJ2-7|-
CASSLGGGEQYF
TGTGCCAGCAGCTTAGGGGGGGGCGAGCAGTACTTC
>TRBV7-2|-|TRBJ2-1|TRBD2
CASSLAAGLAYNEQFF
TGTGCCAGCAGCTTAGCTGCGGGACTAGCGTACAATGAGCAGTTCTTC
>TRBV6-6|-|TRBJ2-7|TRBD1
CASSRDSPYEQYF
TGTGCCAGCAGTCGGGACAGCCCCTACGAGCAGTACTTC
>TRBV7-2|-|TRBJ1-5|TRBD1
CASSLLGGTGALNQPQHF
TGTGCCAGCAGCTTATTGGGAGGAACAGGGGCACTCAATCAGCCCCAGCATTTT
>TRBV7-8|once|TRBJ2-7|-
CASSLRGGQTYEQYF
TGTGCCAGCAGCTTAAGGGGCGGTCAAACCTACGAGCAGTACTTC
>TRBV19|-|TRBJ1-2|TRBD1
CASSMVDRVYGYTF
TGTGCCAGTAGTATGGTCGACAGGGTCTATGGCTACACCTTC
>TRBV10-3|-|TRBJ2-3|TRBD2
CAISLGVGSGGGTDTQYF
TGTGCCATCAGTTTGGGCGTAGGTAGCGGGGGGGGCACAGATACGCAGTATTTT
>TRBV21-1|-|TRBJ1-5|-
CASSKLDPGQYQPQHF
TGTGCCAGCAGCAAATTGGACCCAGGGCAGTATCAGCCCCAGCATTTT
>TRBV6-1|-|TRBJ1-1|TRBD1
CANSDRDTEAFF
TGTGCCAATTCAGACAGGGACACTGAAGCTTTCTTT
>TRBV28|-|TRBJ2-2|TRBD2
CASSPGGLAGTGELFF
TGTGCCAGCAGTCCGGGGGGACTAGCGGGAACCGGGGAGCTGTTTTTT
>TRBV28|-|TRBJ2-7|-
CASSFTGYGEQYF
TGTGCCAGCAGTTTCACAGGGTACGGGGAGCAGTACTTC
>TRBV28|-|TRBJ2-7|-
CASRQAPRTGWYEQYF
TGTGCCAGCAGGCAAGCTCCTAGAACAGGGTGGTACGAGCAGTACTTC
>TRBV30|-|TRBJ2-1|TRBD2
CAFGLAGNEQFF
TGTGCCTTTGGACTAGCTGGCAATGAGCAGTTCTTC
>TRBV4-1|-|TRBJ2-1|TRBD2
CASSHRVRGSSYNEQFF
TGCGCCAGCAGCCACCGAGTCCGCGGGAGCTCCTACAATGAGCAGTTCTTC
>TRBV18|few|TRBJ1-2|-
CASSRSGVGYTF
TGTGCCAGCTCACGCAGCGGGGTTGGCTACACCTTC
>TRBV27|once|TRBJ1-6|TRBD1
CASSFRDRAFSPLHF
TGTGCCAGCAGTTTTCGGGACAGGGCTTTTTCACCCCTCCACTTT
>TRBV5-1|once|TRBJ1-4|-
CASSPGSLPGNEKLFF
TGCGCCAGCAGCCCGGGGTCTCTCCCGGGGAATGAAAAACTGTTTTTT
>TRBV5-4|once|TRBJ2-2|-
CASSSLYETGELFF
TGTGCCAGCAGCTCCTTATATGAGACCGGGGAGCTGTTTTTT
>TRBV7-9|-|TRBJ2-1|-
CASSPHKGHSYNEQFF
TGTGCCAGCAGCCCTCACAAGGGGCACTCCTACAATGAGCAGTTCTTC
>TRBV4-1|-|TRBJ1-5|-
CASSQAGSQPQHF
TGCGCCAGCAGCCAAGCCGGGTCCCAGCCCCAGCATTTT
>TRBV25-1|-|TRBJ2-1|TRBD2
CASSAAGGYNEQFF
TGTGCCAGCAGTGCAGCGGGGGGGTACAATGAGCAGTTCTTC
>TRBV5-4|-|TRBJ2-4|TRBD1
CASSPGQPKNIQYF
TGTGCCAGCAGCCCGGGACAGCCGAAAAACATTCAGTACTTC
>TRBV7-3|-|TRBJ2-1|TRBD1
CASSPGQGLRDEQFF
TGTGCCAGCAGCCCCGGACAGGGTTTAAGGGATGAGCAGTTCTTC
>TRBV6-1|once|TRBJ2-2|TRBD2
CASSELAGGAGELFF
TGTGCCAGCAGTGAACTAGCGGGGGGGGCCGGGGAGCTGTTTTTT
>TRBV7-2|-|TRBJ2-1|TRBD2
CASSATSGGFDEQFF
TGTGCCAGCAGCGCGACTAGCGGGGGTTTCGATGAGCAGTTCTTC
>TRBV21-1|-|TRBJ2-3|-
CASSRRDTSGGTTDTQYF
TGTGCCAGCAGCCGGAGGGATACTAGCGGGGGGACCACAGATACGCAGTATTTT
>TRBV19|-|TRBJ1-2|-
CASSIGRNNYGYTF
TGTGCCAGTAGTATAGGGCGGAACAACTATGGCTACACCTTC
>TRBV11-3|-|TRBJ1-2|TRBD1
CASSVDRGGYGYTF
TGTGCCAGCAGTGTCGACAGGGGCGGCTATGGCTACACCTTC
>TRBV21-1|-|TRBJ2-1|-
CAGLAGVRDEQFF
TGTGCCGGCCTAGCGGGAGTAAGGGATGAGCAGTTCTTC
>TRBV28|-|TRBJ2-7|-
CASSSDSGEQYF
TGTGCCAGCAGTTCCGACAGTGGCGAGCAGTACTTC
>TRBV7-2|once|TRBJ2-1|TRBD2
CASSHRVAGVTDNEQFF
TGTGCCAGCAGCCACCGGGTGGCGGGAGTCACAGACAATGAGCAGTTCTTC
>TRBV18|few|TRBJ1-5|TRBD1
CASSPTGDSNQPQHF
TGTGCCAGCTCACCAACAGGGGATAGCAATCAGCCCCAGCATTTT
>TRBV11-2|-|TRBJ2-1|TRBD2
CASSGGTSGLNEQFF
TGTGCCAGCAGCGGAGGGACTAGCGGGCTCAATGAGCAGTTCTTC
>TRBV30|-|TRBJ1-2|-
CAWSVTYGYTF
TGTGCCTGGAGTGTGACTTATGGCTACACCTTC
>TRBV6-6|-|TRBJ2-1|TRBD2
CASSGTSGYTNEQFF
TGTGCCAGCTCCGGGACTAGCGGATATACAAATGAGCAGTTCTTC
>TRBV18|-|TRBJ2-1|TRBD2
CASRQAGGTNEQFF
TGTGCCAGCCGCCAAGCGGGAGGGACGAATGAGCAGTTCTTC
>TRBV5-6|-|TRBJ2-7|TRBD1
CASSSLPGQRSYEQYF
TGTGCCAGCAGCTCCCTTCCGGGACAGCGCTCCTACGAGCAGTACTTC
>TRBV25-1|-|TRBJ2-7|-
CASSARGTSYEQYF
TGTGCCAGCAGTGCTCGGGGAACTTCCTACGAGCAGTACTTC
>TRBV2|-|TRBJ1-6|-
CASSYNSRGWSPLHF
TGTGCCAGCAGTTACAATTCCCGGGGTTGGTCACCCCTCCACTTT
>TRBV9|-|TRBJ1-2|-
CASSAPRGTANYGYTF
TGTGCCAGCAGCGCCCCCCGTGGTACGGCTAACTATGGCTACACCTTC
>TRBV12-5|-|TRBJ2-4|-
CASASPLGGSMAKNIQYF
TGTGCTAGTGCCTCTCCTTTGGGGGGTTCAATGGCCAAAAACATTCAGTACTTC